This is a list of T cell receptor beta chains from one sample in a study of T cell changes during pregnancy in multiple sclerosis. Generated by immunoSEQ multiplex PCR, the TCRdb table keeps only in-frame clones and is missing some. The sample includes fewer than 100,000 clones, about 91% of them seen just once. The sample here was peripheral blood, taken before pregnancy. Every receptor here comes from a female donor with multiple sclerosis, enrolled in a pregnancy study. CDR3s include the opening cysteine and the closing phenylalanine or tryptophan. The order of the fields is V gene, J gene, CDR3 protein.

v_gene: TRBV7-8; j_gene: TRBJ1-3; CDR3aa: CASSLGRGRNGNTIYF
v_gene: TRBV28; j_gene: TRBJ2-7; CDR3aa: CATTGVVDRPYEQYF
v_gene: TRBV5-1; j_gene: TRBJ2-5; CDR3aa: CASSLNGAPQETQYF
v_gene: TRBV5-1; j_gene: TRBJ1-6; CDR3aa: CASSAGTGGITLHF
v_gene: TRBV6-1; j_gene: TRBJ1-1; CDR3aa: CASDTRTGLVAEAFF
v_gene: TRBV7-2; j_gene: TRBJ1-1; CDR3aa: CASSLGGTLEAFF
v_gene: TRBV6-6; j_gene: TRBJ2-2; CDR3aa: CATHRGQGGELFF
v_gene: TRBV27; j_gene: TRBJ2-7; CDR3aa: CASSWDRGHEQYF
v_gene: TRBV7-9; j_gene: TRBJ1-5; CDR3aa: CASRDLEGLRRRPQHF
v_gene: TRBV5-1; j_gene: TRBJ1-2; CDR3aa: CASSSDSWGSGYGYTF
v_gene: TRBV5-1; j_gene: TRBJ1-1; CDR3aa: CASSFSVNTEAFF
v_gene: TRBV11-1; j_gene: TRBJ1-1; CDR3aa: CASSLLAASRTNTEAFF
v_gene: TRBV4-2; j_gene: TRBJ2-3; CDR3aa: CASSQERDRTQYF
v_gene: TRBV6-5; j_gene: TRBJ2-7; CDR3aa: CASTATGNLYEQYF
v_gene: TRBV27; j_gene: TRBJ1-2; CDR3aa: CASRPGGRIYGYTF
v_gene: TRBV2; j_gene: TRBJ1-5; CDR3aa: CASRRGGRGEGQPQHF
v_gene: TRBV4-3; j_gene: TRBJ2-7; CDR3aa: CASSPRVLFSYEQYF
v_gene: TRBV13; j_gene: TRBJ1-2; CDR3aa: CASSLGQVLGCTF
v_gene: TRBV5-8; j_gene: TRBJ2-1; CDR3aa: CASSLVIGRRGYNEQFF
v_gene: TRBV11-2; j_gene: TRBJ2-4; CDR3aa: CASSLYPSGAVWGKNIQYF
v_gene: TRBV6-5; j_gene: TRBJ2-1; CDR3aa: CASTSFGQDIDEQFF
v_gene: TRBV7-3; j_gene: TRBJ1-1; CDR3aa: CASSLTYGERTEAFF
v_gene: TRBV6-4; j_gene: TRBJ1-5; CDR3aa: CASSPVSNQPQHF
v_gene: TRBV7-9; j_gene: TRBJ1-5; CDR3aa: CASSFSGRADQPQHF
v_gene: TRBV27; j_gene: TRBJ1-6; CDR3aa: CASSLLTGDNSPLHF
v_gene: TRBV5-6; j_gene: TRBJ1-1; CDR3aa: CASSLGNRDRVAFF
v_gene: TRBV5-4; j_gene: TRBJ2-7; CDR3aa: CASSLVGGGASDYEQYF
v_gene: TRBV4-3; j_gene: TRBJ1-2; CDR3aa: CASSQDRQGYAGYTF
v_gene: TRBV21-1; j_gene: TRBJ2-3; CDR3aa: CASSTPTGGVDTQYF
v_gene: TRBV5-1; j_gene: TRBJ1-2; CDR3aa: CASSVDSKYGYTF
v_gene: TRBV9; j_gene: TRBJ2-1; CDR3aa: CASSTSGGQYNEQFF
v_gene: TRBV9; j_gene: TRBJ1-2; CDR3aa: CASMKGTGALYGYTF
v_gene: TRBV6-5; j_gene: TRBJ2-1; CDR3aa: CASRTGRLINEQFF
v_gene: TRBV6-1; j_gene: TRBJ2-1; CDR3aa: CASRVEVGRGEQFF
v_gene: TRBV19; j_gene: TRBJ2-1; CDR3aa: CASSIGDYLNEQFF
v_gene: TRBV6-1; j_gene: TRBJ2-7; CDR3aa: CASSEGRSVEQYF
v_gene: TRBV5-1; j_gene: TRBJ2-7; CDR3aa: CASQGQGANEQYF
v_gene: TRBV2; j_gene: TRBJ1-1; CDR3aa: CASSGTGRNTEAFF
v_gene: TRBV5-6; j_gene: TRBJ1-2; CDR3aa: CASSPRAGGRGYTF
v_gene: TRBV29-1; j_gene: TRBJ2-5; CDR3aa: CSVGGAGAETQYF
v_gene: TRBV28; j_gene: TRBJ1-2; CDR3aa: CASSPRGWGTYGYTF
v_gene: TRBV6-5; j_gene: TRBJ1-6; CDR3aa: CASSSTGPAALHF
v_gene: TRBV18; j_gene: TRBJ2-7; CDR3aa: CASSPPGQGGEQYF
v_gene: TRBV7-6; j_gene: TRBJ2-5; CDR3aa: CASSLGTEGKGETQYF
v_gene: TRBV28; j_gene: TRBJ2-3; CDR3aa: CASSFPRGGGFDTQYF
v_gene: TRBV15; j_gene: TRBJ1-1; CDR3aa: CATSRGLQGGTEAFF
v_gene: TRBV2; j_gene: TRBJ1-5; CDR3aa: CASSERSIGKQPQHF
v_gene: TRBV13; j_gene: TRBJ2-7; CDR3aa: CASSLDPGTSSYEQYF
v_gene: TRBV5-1; j_gene: TRBJ2-3; CDR3aa: CASSLYGLAGITDTQYF
v_gene: TRBV9; j_gene: TRBJ2-7; CDR3aa: CASSVSPRRVHEQYF
v_gene: TRBV5-4; j_gene: TRBJ1-2; CDR3aa: CASSPSGGEGYGYTF